The subject of this entry is one T cell receptor beta chain. Germline V gene sequence: CDR1 SEHNR, CDR2 FQNEAQ (reference sequence). This CDR3 contains 14 residues. The germline V and J ends were trimmed by 4 bases and 0 bases, with 8 bases remaining between them. Each mixed lymphocyte reaction held 200,000 CFSE-labeled responders and 200,000 irradiated violet-dye-labeled stimulators. CD4 and CD8 responders that proliferated in the reaction were FACS-sorted. The record originates from a study of graft-versus-host responses after intestinal transplantation. Study-wide background: Multivisceral, liver-intestinal, or isolated intestinal transplants were given to recipients.

The protocol was immunoSEQ multiplex PCR, while the TCRdb copy is restricted to in-frame clones and leaves out a portion. The table lists under 15,000 clones, roughly a third of them singletons. This sequence originates from a human patient who received an intestinal transplant. The sequencing used alloreactive CD8+ T cells from a mixed lymphocyte reaction culture, collected before intestinal transplant. Subset in this sample: CFSE-low proliferating T cells sorted from roughly six-day pre-transplant mixed lymphocyte reaction (GvH or HvG direction). V usage is TRBV7-9 and J usage is TRBJ2-3, with TRBD2 as a possible D gene (5 bases). The CDR3 sequence: CASSSWTSTDTQYF. The CDR3 DNA sequence: TGTGCCAGCAGCTCCTGGACTAGCACAGATACGCAGTATTTT.